The present T cell receptor (beta chain) was sequenced within a study of control samples from healthy donors and cancer patients. Method: immunoSEQ multiplex PCR; TCRdb's copy keeps in-frame clones and lacks some. Of under 150,000 clones listed, about 95% are singletons. The trim removed 4 bases at V and 4 bases at J, leaving 8 bases unmatched. CDR3 length equals 16 residues. Per the germline V gene, CDR1 is LGHNA and CDR2 is YNFKEQ. This TCR came from a man aged 30-40 years in good health. V and J are TRBV4-2 and TRBJ2-7; TRBD1 aligns across 12 bases. Sequenced: blood. The CDR3 spells CASSPDPGQGAYEQYF. CDR3 DNA sequence: TGTGCCAGCAGCCCTGACCCGGGACAGGGGGCTTACGAGCAGTACTTC.